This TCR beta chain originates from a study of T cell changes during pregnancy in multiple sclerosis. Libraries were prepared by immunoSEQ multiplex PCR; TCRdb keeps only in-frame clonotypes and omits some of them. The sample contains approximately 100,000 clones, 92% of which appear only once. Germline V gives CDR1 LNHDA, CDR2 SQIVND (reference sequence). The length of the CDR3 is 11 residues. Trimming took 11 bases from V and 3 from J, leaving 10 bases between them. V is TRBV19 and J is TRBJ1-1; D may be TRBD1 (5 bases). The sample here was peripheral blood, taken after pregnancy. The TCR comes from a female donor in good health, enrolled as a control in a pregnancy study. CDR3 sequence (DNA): TGTGCCGTACAGGCCTACACTGAAGCTTTCTTT. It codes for CAVQAYTEAFF.